The 4 T cell receptor beta chains given below trace back to one sample, sequenced in a study of OX40 agonist ivuxolimab in advanced cancers. TCRdb's table, derived via immunoSEQ multiplex PCR, lists solely in-frame clones and lacks some. The table has 35,000 to 55,000 clones, approximately 88% seen once. Sequenced here: CD4+ or CD8+ T cells sorted from blood, sampled in a trial of the OX40 agonist ivuxolimab. The origin of the receptors is an adult with an advanced solid tumor such as melanoma, head and neck, liver or kidney cancer.

The sample holds a few counts of this clone. The gene calls are TRBV28 and TRBJ1-5; D uncertain. Per the germline V gene, CDR1 is MDHEN and CDR2 is SYDVKM. The CDR3 consists of 14 residues. Trimming pared 2 bases from V and 2 bases from J, leaving 7 bases between. CDR3 DNA: TGTGCCAGCAGTTTAGCGCAGGGCAATCAGCCCCAGCATTTT. Translated, it gives CASSLAQGNQPQHF.

This clone was picked up a small number of times. The chain uses TRBV2 and TRBJ2-5, with D hard to call. CDR1 and CDR2 (germline): SNHLY, FYNNEI. The length of the CDR3 is 14 residues. V lost 2 bases, J lost 3 bases, and 10 bases lay in between. The CDR3 loop reads CASSEKGWEETQYF. DNA for the CDR3: TGTGCCAGCAGTGAAAAGGGCTGGGAAGAGACCCAGTACTTC.

The chain couples TRBV7-9 to TRBJ2-1; 16 positions match TRBD2. Germline loops: CDR1 SEHNR, CDR2 FQNEAQ (reference sequence). J gave up 2 bases and V 9 bases, and 4 bases lay outside the gene matches. The CDR3 is made up of 16 amino acids. The CDR3 spells CASQGLAGGTYNEQFF. Written as DNA, the CDR3 is TGTGCCAGTCAGGGACTAGCGGGAGGGACCTACAATGAGCAGTTCTTC.

This clone showed up just a few times. The genes are TRBV9 and TRBJ2-4, with TRBD2 matching 11 bases. In germline, CDR1 is SGDLS, CDR2 YYNGEE. V lost 4 bases and J lost 0; bases outside the gene matches: 9. CDR3 length equals 18 residues. CDR3 nucleotide sequence: TGTGCCAGCAGCCCAGGACTAGCGGGCCCCGGAGCCAAAAACATTCAGTACTTC. Its translation: CASSPGLAGPGAKNIQYF.